The clone carrying this TCR beta chain has only one observation. The antigen is unknown. The CDR3 covers 13 residues. Trimming pared 7 bases from V and 4 bases from J, leaving 13 bases between. Germline V gene sequence: CDR1 KGHSH, CDR2 LQKENI. The record originates from a study of OX40 agonist ivuxolimab in advanced cancers. In the study overall: Patients were given ivuxolimab, an antibody that agonizes OX40 (CD134). Three patients, one with hepatocellular carcinoma and two with cutaneous melanoma, achieved partial responses.

The assay was immunoSEQ multiplex PCR, and TCRdb's table has in-frame clones only and misses some. Of some 45,000 clones listed, 85% to 90% are singletons. Overall study results and limits: Some of the lowest clonal expansion was seen in partial responders at 0.1-3.0 mg/kg. Both CD4+ and CD8+ T cell populations in blood had undergone clonal expansion by week 6 at 0.1 to 3.0 mg/kg.

J is TRBJ1-1 and V is TRBV18, with a possible D match to TRBD1 (5 bases). The sequencing used CD4+ or CD8+ T cells sorted from blood, collected in a trial of the OX40 agonist ivuxolimab. The sequence was obtained from an adult with an advanced solid tumor such as melanoma, head and neck, liver or kidney cancer. CDR3 nucleotide sequence: TGTGCCAGCTTCATTCAGGGTGGCACTGAAGCTTTCTTT. Translation gives CASFIQGGTEAFF.